The 28 T cell receptor beta chains below were found in one sample sequenced in a study of T cell clusters in autoimmune cytopenias. Each sample's input was 200 to 300 ng genomic DNA, 40,000 or so genome equivalents. TRB was amplified by touch-down multiplex PCR, primer pools A and B combined. TCRdb reanalyzed the multiplex PCR reads, giving one entry per CDR3 protein sequence and no DNA. This sample contains 6,900 or so distinct CDR3 sequences. These data also formed part of another study, on T cell repertoires in aging, cancer and after chemotherapy.

Sequencing was carried out using peripheral blood. These receptors were collected from a human donor in good health.

The rearrangement uses TRBV24-1 and TRBJ2-2. The CDR3 loop spans 14 amino acids. The V gene's germline CDR1 is KGHDR and CDR2 SFDVKD. The CDR3 spells CATSDLGDSGELFF.

This rearrangement joins TRBV5-4 to TRBJ1-2. Germline assignment: CDR1 SGHNT and CDR2 YYREEE (reference sequence). The CDR3 consists of 14 residues. CDR3: CASSLPRVSYGYTF.

Judged by frequency, this clonotype is medium-sized. The chain combines TRBV6-5 with TRBJ1-2; with no DNA, the TCRdb D assignment of TRBD1 cannot be verified. This CDR3 is built from 16 residues. In germline, CDR1 is MNHEY, CDR2 SVGAGI. The CDR3 region is CASSPRTGGANYGYTF.

V gene TRBV5-5 combines with J gene TRBJ1-1; there is no DNA to check the TCRdb D call of TRBD1. This CDR3 spans 16 amino acids. CDR1 SGHKS and CDR2 YYEKEE come from the germline V gene (reference sequence). CDR3 loop: CASSVGQGGMNTEAFF. The full variable domain, rest sourced from reference TRBV5-5 and TRBJ1-1, is DAGVTQSPTHLIKTRGQQVTLRCSPISGHKSVSWYQQVLGQGPQFIFQYYEKEERGRGNFPDRFSARQFPNYSSELNVNALLLGDSALYLCASSVGQGGMNTEAFFGQGTRLTVV.

The V and J genes are TRBV5-4 and TRBJ2-7. This CDR3 has 14 residues. Germline V gives CDR1 SGHNT, CDR2 YYREEE (reference sequence). The CDR3 protein is CASSLGLGSYEQYF.

Frequency places this clonotype as medium-sized (0.01 to 0.1%). This chain uses TRBV5-4 with TRBJ2-2; no DNA is available, so the TRBD1 call from TCRdb remains unchecked. The CDR3 is 13 residues long. Germline CDR1 and CDR2: SGHNT and YYREEE (reference sequence). The CDR3 reads CASSPGYTGELFF.

This chain uses TRBV5-6 with TRBJ2-5; absent DNA, TCRdb's TRBD1 call cannot be checked. This CDR3 spans 15 amino acids. Germline loops: CDR1 SGHDT, CDR2 YYEEEE. The CDR3 sequence: CASSLPDRAEETQYF.

The J gene is TRBJ1-5, the V gene TRBV13. This CDR3 contains 14 residues. Germline values: CDR1 PRHDT, CDR2 FYEKMQ (reference sequence). The CDR3 spells CASSRGGGNQPQHF.

This chain links TRBV13 with TRBJ1-6; as DNA is missing, the TRBD1 call by TCRdb cannot be tested. The CDR3 spans 14 residues. Germline V gene sequence: CDR1 PRHDT, CDR2 FYEKMQ (reference sequence). The chain's CDR3 is CASSFVRGGSPLHF. The complete variable domain, with remaining parts taken from reference TRBV13 and TRBJ1-6, reads AAGVIQSPRHLIKEKRETATLKCYPIPRHDTVYWYQQGPGQDPQFLISFYEKMQSDKGSIPDRFSAQQFSDYHSELNMSSLELGDSALYFCASSFVRGGSPLHFGNGTRLTVT.

Frequency places this clonotype as medium-sized (0.01 to 0.1%). The J gene is TRBJ2-7, the V gene TRBV11-1. From germline, CDR1 is SGHAT and CDR2 FQDESV (reference sequence). The length of the CDR3 is 12 residues. CDR3 protein: CASSLDGYEQYF.

The chain is built from TRBV6-5 and TRBJ2-1. CDR1 is MNHEY, CDR2 SVGAGI, per germline. The length of the CDR3 is 15 residues. The CDR3 sequence: CASSYRLTSDNEQFF.

The rearrangement uses TRBV19 and TRBJ2-7; the D gene TCRdb calls, TRBD1, cannot be checked with no DNA. The CDR3 is made up of 13 amino acids. Germline assignment: CDR1 LNHDA and CDR2 SQIVND (reference sequence). The CDR3 spells CASSPGGSYEQYF.

This clonotype shows up as medium-sized (0.01 to 0.1%) by frequency. This chain connects TRBV7-6 to TRBJ2-1; TCRdb returns TRBD2, unconfirmable since there is no DNA. The CDR3 length is 16 residues. The V gene's germline CDR1 is SGHVS and CDR2 FNYEAQ. The CDR3 reads CASSPTLRKGHNEQFF. The variable domain in full, with the rest retrieved from reference TRBV7-6 and TRBJ2-1, is GAGVSQSPRYKVTKRGQDVALRCDPISGHVSLYWYRQALGQGPEFLTYFNYEAQQDKSGLPNDRFSAERPEGSISTLTIQRTEQRDSAMYRCASSPTLRKGHNEQFFGPGTRLTVL.

The rearrangement uses TRBV7-9 and TRBJ2-7; there is no DNA to check the TCRdb D call of TRBD1. Germline-derived CDR1 and CDR2 are SEHNR and FQNEAQ (reference sequence). CDR3 size: 14 residues. CDR3 protein: CASSQAGVSYEQYF.

Judged by frequency, this clonotype is medium-sized (0.01 to 0.1%). This sequence joins TRBV19 and TRBJ2-2; absent DNA, TCRdb's TRBD1 call cannot be checked. The length of the CDR3 is 14 residues. CDR1 and CDR2 (germline): LNHDA, SQIVND (reference sequence). CDR3: CASSRTGSAGELFF.

The CDR3 loop is CASSLRTALNEKLFF. The genes are TRBV5-5 and TRBJ1-4. The CDR3 covers 15 residues. CDR1 and CDR2 (germline): SGHKS, YYEKEE (reference sequence).

V is TRBV6-1 and J is TRBJ1-1. Germline values: CDR1 MNHNS, CDR2 SASEGT. CDR3 size: 12 residues. CDR3: CASSRQNTEAFF.

The CDR3 spells CSAEGKGGSYNEQFF. The chain links TRBV20-1 to TRBJ2-1. Germline V lookup: CDR1 DFQATT, CDR2 SNEGSKA (reference sequence). This CDR3 is 15 amino acids long.

This clonotype ranks as medium-sized in terms of frequency. The chain combines TRBV6-5 with TRBJ1-2; TCRdb's D call of TRBD1 is untestable without DNA. Germline CDR1 reads MNHEY; CDR2 reads SVGAGI. The CDR3 is 17 amino acids. The CDR3 here is CASSFGGGRADNYGYTF.

The gene calls are TRBV5-6 and TRBJ1-1; no DNA is available, so the TRBD1 call from TCRdb remains unchecked. Germline V gene data show CDR1 as SGHDT and CDR2 as YYEEEE. The CDR3 is made up of 16 amino acids. The CDR3 sequence is CASSWEGGGLNTEAFF.

The V and J genes are TRBV5-4 and TRBJ1-2; the D call from TCRdb, TRBD1, cannot be confirmed without DNA. The CDR3 spans 11 residues. Germline V gene data show CDR1 as SGHNT and CDR2 as YYREEE (reference sequence). The CDR3 reads CASTDSYGYTF. Full variable domain (outside the CDR3, taken from reference TRBV5-4 and TRBJ1-2): ETGVTQSPTHLIKTRGQQVTLRCSSQSGHNTVSWYQQALGQGPQFIFQYYREEENGRGNFPPRFSGLQFPNYSSELNVNALELDDSALYLCASTDSYGYTFGSGTRLTVV.

The V gene is TRBV6-1, the J gene TRBJ2-6. Germline V gene lookup returns CDR1 MNHNS and CDR2 SASEGT. This CDR3 has 18 amino acids. The CDR3 loop reads CASSEGQAIVSGANVLTF.

This clonotype is identified as medium-sized (0.01 to 0.1%) from frequency. The genes are TRBV11-1 and TRBJ2-1; TCRdb proposes TRBD1, but this gene call is untestable without DNA. From germline, CDR1 is SGHAT and CDR2 FQDESV (reference sequence). This CDR3 has 15 amino acids. The CDR3 here is CASSPDPDRVNEQFF.

This sequence joins TRBV5-5 and TRBJ1-2; TCRdb picks TRBD1, but there is no DNA to check that call. The CDR3 has 16 amino acids. Germline lookup yields CDR1 SGHKS and CDR2 YYEKEE (reference sequence). CDR3 residues: CASSPDQGGGKNGYTF.

This clonotype ranks as medium-sized in terms of frequency. This chain connects TRBV29-1 to TRBJ2-7. Germline V gene data show CDR1 as SQVTM and CDR2 as ANQGSEA. The CDR3 has 11 residues. The chain's CDR3 is CSGRSSYEQYF.

The chain carries TRBV5-6 and TRBJ1-1. Germline V gene sequence: CDR1 SGHDT, CDR2 YYEEEE. This CDR3 has 13 amino acids. This chain's CDR3 is CASSLGGSTEAFF.

The chain employs TRBV18 and TRBJ2-1. CDR1 is KGHSH, CDR2 LQKENI, per germline. This CDR3 spans 15 amino acids. This chain's CDR3 is CASSPPRGSYNEQFF.

The V call is TRBV12-3 or TRBV12-4, the J call TRBJ1-4. The CDR3 extends over 16 amino acids. CDR3 protein: CASSSAWWGDNEKLFF.